This T cell receptor beta chain came from a study of blood T cell repertoires in COVID-19. Method: immunoSEQ multiplex PCR; TCRdb's copy keeps in-frame clones and lacks some. The sample has about 130,000 clones, roughly 86% seen once. The CDR3 runs to 15 residues. Trimming removed 3 bases from V and 2 bases from J; junction bases left unmatched: 3. Germline assignment: CDR1 MDHEN and CDR2 SYDVKM. The TCR was taken from a woman in her sixties with acute or convalescent COVID-19. Specimen: peripheral blood. The rearrangement joins TRBV28 to TRBJ2-3, with TRBD2 matching over 9 bases. For the CDR3, the DNA is TGTGCCAGCAGTTTTTTAGCGGGAGCCACAGATACGCAGTATTTT. Translation gives CASSFLAGATDTQYF.